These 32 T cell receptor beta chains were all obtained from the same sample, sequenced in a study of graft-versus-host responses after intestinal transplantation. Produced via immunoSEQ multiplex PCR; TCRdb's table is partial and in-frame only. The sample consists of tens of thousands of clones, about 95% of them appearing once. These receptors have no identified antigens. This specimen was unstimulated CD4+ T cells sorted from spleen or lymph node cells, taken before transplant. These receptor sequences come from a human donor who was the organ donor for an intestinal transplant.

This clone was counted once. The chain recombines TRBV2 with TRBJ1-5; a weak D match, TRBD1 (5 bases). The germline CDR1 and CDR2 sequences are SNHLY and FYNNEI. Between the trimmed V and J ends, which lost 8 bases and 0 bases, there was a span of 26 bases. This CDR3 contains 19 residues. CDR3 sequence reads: CASALTAFLPLYSNQPQHF. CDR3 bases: TGTGCCAGCGCCCTGACAGCTTTTCTTCCCCTTTATAGCAATCAGCCCCAGCATTTT.

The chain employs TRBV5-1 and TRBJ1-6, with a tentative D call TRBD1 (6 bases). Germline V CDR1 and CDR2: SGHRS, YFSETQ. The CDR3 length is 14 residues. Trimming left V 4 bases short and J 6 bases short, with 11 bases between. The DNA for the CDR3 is TGCGCCAGCAGCCTCGGACAGACTAATTCACCCCTCCACTTT. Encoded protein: CASSLGQTNSPLHF.

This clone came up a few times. The DNA of the CDR3 is TGTGCCAGCAGCCCCCGGGGACCCGATCTCAATCAGCCCCAGCATTTT. It translates to CASSPRGPDLNQPQHF. This sequence joins TRBV7-9 and TRBJ1-5, with D perhaps matching TRBD1 (5 bases). In germline, CDR1 is SEHNR, CDR2 FQNEAQ (reference sequence). Trimming pared 5 bases from V and 3 bases from J, leaving 17 bases between. This CDR3 is built from 16 residues. Filled out from reference TRBV7-9 and TRBJ1-5, the complete variable domain reads DTGVSQNPRHKITKRGQNVTFRCDPISEHNRLYWYRQTLGQGPEFLTYFQNEAQLEKSRLLSDRFSAERPKGSFSTLEIQRTEQGDSAMYLCASSPRGPDLNQPQHFGDGTRLSIL.

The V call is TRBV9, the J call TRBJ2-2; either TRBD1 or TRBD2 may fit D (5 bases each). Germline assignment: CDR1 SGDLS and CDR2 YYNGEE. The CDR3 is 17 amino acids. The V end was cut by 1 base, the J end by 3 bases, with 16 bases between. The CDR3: CASSVMGTAVYTGELFF. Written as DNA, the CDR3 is TGTGCCAGCAGCGTAATGGGGACGGCGGTGTACACCGGGGAGCTGTTTTTT.

CDR3 protein: CASSLSGLDGANVLTF. The CDR3 DNA sequence: TGTGCCAGCAGCTTGTCAGGGCTAGACGGGGCCAACGTCCTGACTTTC. The rearrangement links TRBV5-4 to TRBJ2-6; TRBD1 is a possible D gene (5 bases). With 1 base removed from V and 4 bases from J, the gap between germline ends came to 12 bases. CDR3 length: 16 amino acids. Germline loops: CDR1 SGHNT, CDR2 YYREEE (reference sequence). The variable domain in full, completed from reference TRBV5-4 and TRBJ2-6, reads ETGVTQSPTHLIKTRGQQVTLRCSSQSGHNTVSWYQQALGQGPQFIFQYYREEENGRGNFPPRFSGLQFPNYSSELNVNALELDDSALYLCASSLSGLDGANVLTFGAGSRLTVL.

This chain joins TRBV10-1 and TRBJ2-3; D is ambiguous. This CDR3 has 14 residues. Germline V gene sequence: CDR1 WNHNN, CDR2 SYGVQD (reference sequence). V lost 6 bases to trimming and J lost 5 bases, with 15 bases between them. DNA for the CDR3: TGCGCCAGCAGCCCCCCGTGGAGTGGAGATACGCAGTATTTT. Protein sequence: CASSPPWSGDTQYF.

The CDR3 DNA reads TGTGCCAGCAGTTTGGACAGCTTCTATGGCTACACCTTC. Its translation is CASSLDSFYGYTF. The gene calls are TRBV2 and TRBJ1-2, with a possible D match to TRBD1 (6 bases). Germline-derived CDR1 and CDR2 are SNHLY and FYNNEI. The ends were cut back, 5 bases at V and 4 bases at J, with 11 bases in the middle. The CDR3 length is 13 residues.

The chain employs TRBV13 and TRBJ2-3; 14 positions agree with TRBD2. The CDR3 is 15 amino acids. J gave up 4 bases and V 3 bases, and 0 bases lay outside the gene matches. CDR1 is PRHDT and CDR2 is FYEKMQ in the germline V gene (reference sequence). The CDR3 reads CASSLTSGGADTQYF. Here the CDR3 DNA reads TGTGCCAGCAGCTTGACTAGCGGGGGGGCAGATACGCAGTATTTT.

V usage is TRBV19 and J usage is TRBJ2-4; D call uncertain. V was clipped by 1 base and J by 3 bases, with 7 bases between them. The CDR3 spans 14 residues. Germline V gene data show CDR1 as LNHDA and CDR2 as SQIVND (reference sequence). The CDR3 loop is CASSIAGDKNIQYF. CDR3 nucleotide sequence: TGTGCCAGTAGTATAGCTGGCGACAAAAACATTCAGTACTTC.

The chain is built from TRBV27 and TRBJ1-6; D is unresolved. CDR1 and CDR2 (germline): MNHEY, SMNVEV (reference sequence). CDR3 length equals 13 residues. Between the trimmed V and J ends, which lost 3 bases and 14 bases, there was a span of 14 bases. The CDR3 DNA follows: TGTGCCAGCAGTTTGAAGGAAGGTTCGACCCTCCACTTT. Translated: CASSLKEGSTLHF.

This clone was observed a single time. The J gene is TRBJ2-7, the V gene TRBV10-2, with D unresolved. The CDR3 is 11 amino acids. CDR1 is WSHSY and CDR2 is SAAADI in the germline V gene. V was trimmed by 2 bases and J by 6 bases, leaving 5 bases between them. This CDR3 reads CASSEISEQYF. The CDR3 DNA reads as TGCGCCAGCAGTGAGATCAGCGAGCAGTACTTC.

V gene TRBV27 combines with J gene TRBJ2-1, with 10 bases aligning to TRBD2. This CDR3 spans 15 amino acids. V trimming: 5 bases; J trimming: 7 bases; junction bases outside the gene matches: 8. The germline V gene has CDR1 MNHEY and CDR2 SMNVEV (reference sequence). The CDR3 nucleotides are TGTGCCAGCAGTCCCAAGCGGGGGGGCTCGAATGAGCAGTTCTTC. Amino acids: CASSPKRGGSNEQFF.

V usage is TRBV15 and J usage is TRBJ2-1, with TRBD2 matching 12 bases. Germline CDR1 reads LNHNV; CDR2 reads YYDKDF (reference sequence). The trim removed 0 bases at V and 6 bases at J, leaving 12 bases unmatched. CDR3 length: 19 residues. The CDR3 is CATSRDRLAGGLFFNEQFF. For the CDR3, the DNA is TGTGCCACCAGCAGAGATCGTCTAGCGGGGGGGCTTTTTTTCAATGAGCAGTTCTTC.

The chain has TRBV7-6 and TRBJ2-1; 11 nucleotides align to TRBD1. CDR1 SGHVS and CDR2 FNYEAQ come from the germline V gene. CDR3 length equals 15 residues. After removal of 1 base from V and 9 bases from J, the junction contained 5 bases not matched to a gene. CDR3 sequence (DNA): TGTGCCAGCAGCTTAGTGGGACAGGGGGACGGTGAGCAGTTCTTC. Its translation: CASSLVGQGDGEQFF.

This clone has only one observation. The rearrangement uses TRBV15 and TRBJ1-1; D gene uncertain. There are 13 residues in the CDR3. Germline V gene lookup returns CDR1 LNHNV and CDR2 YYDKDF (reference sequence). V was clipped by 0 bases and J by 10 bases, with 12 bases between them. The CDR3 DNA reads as TGTGCCACCAGCAGAGATGTTTTCTTGGGAGCTTTCTTT. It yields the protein CATSRDVFLGAFF.

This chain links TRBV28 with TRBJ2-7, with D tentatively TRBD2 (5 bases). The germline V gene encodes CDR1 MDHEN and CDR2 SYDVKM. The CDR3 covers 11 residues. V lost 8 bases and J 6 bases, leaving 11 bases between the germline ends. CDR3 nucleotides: TGTGCCAGCGACGGGGAACCCGAGCAGTACTTC. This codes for CASDGEPEQYF.

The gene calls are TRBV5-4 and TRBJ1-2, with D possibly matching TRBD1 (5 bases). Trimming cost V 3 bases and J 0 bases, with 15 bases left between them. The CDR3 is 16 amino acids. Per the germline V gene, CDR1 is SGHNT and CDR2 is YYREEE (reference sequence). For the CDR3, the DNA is TGTGCCAGCAGCTCTGAGTCGGGGGTAACTAACTATGGCTACACCTTC. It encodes CASSSESGVTNYGYTF.

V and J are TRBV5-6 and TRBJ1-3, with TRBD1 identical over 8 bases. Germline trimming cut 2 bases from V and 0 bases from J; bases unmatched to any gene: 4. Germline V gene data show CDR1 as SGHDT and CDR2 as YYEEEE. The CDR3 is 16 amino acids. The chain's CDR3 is CASSLQGEYSGNTIYF. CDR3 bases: TGTGCCAGCAGCTTACAGGGGGAATACTCTGGAAACACCATATATTTT.

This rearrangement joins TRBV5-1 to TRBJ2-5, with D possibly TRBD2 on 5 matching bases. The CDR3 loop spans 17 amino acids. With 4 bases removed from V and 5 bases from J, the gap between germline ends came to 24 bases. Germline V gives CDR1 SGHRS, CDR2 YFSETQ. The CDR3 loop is CASSLSSGPRRMETQYF. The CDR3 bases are TGCGCCAGCAGCCTCAGCTCGGGCCCCCGGAGGATGGAGACCCAGTACTTC.

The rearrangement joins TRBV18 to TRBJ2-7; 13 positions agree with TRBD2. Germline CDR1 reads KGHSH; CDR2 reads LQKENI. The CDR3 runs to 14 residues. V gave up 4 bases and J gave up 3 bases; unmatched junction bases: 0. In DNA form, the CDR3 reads TGTGCCAGCTCACGGACTAGCGGGGGCTACGAGCAGTACTTC. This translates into CASSRTSGGYEQYF.

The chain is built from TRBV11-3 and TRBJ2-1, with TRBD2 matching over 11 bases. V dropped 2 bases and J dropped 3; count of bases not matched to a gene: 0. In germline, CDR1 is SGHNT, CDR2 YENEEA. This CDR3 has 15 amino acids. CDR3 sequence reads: CASSLLAGGYNEQFF. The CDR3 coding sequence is TGTGCCAGCAGCTTACTAGCGGGGGGCTACAATGAGCAGTTCTTC.

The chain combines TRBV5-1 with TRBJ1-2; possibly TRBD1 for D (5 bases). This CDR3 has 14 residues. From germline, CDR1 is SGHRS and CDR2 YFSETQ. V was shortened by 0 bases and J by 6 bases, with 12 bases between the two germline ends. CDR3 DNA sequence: TGCGCCAGCAGCTTGGTCGGGGGAGCGGATGGCTACACCTTC. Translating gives CASSLVGGADGYTF.

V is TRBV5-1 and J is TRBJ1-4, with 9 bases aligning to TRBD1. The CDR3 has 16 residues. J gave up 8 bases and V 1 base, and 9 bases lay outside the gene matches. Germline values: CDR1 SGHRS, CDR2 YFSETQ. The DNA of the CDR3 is TGCGCCAGCAGCTTGATGGCTCAGGGGACAGGGGAAAAACTGTTTTTT. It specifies CASSLMAQGTGEKLFF.

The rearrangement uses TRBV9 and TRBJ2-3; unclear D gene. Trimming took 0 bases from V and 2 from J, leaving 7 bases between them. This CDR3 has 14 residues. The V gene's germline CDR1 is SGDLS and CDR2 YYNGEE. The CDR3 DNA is TGTGCCAGCAGCGTAGCGGTGCACACAGATACGCAGTATTTT. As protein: CASSVAVHTDTQYF. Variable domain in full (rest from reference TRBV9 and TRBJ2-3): DSGVTQTPKHLITATGQRVTLRCSPRSGDLSVYWYQQSLDQGLQFLIQYYNGEERAKGNILERFSAQQFPDLHSELNLSSLELGDSALYFCASSVAVHTDTQYFGPGTRLTVL.

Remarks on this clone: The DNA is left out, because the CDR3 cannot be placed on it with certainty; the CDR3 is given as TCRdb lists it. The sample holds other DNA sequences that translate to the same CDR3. CDR3 in amino acids: CASSLVGQGAYGYTF. The chain has TRBV7-9 and TRBJ1-2; TRBD1 was called by the table and not checked on the DNA. Including both end residues, the CDR3 is 15 amino acids long. Germline V lookup: CDR1 SEHNR, CDR2 FQNEAQ (reference sequence).

The CDR3 nucleotides are TGTGCCTGTGGGAGTTCCTACGAGCAGTACTTC. This sequence encodes CACGSSYEQYF. The genes are TRBV28 and TRBJ2-7, with D maybe TRBD2 (5 bases). This CDR3 region has 11 residues. V was trimmed by 11 bases and J by 1 base, leaving 9 bases between them. Germline V gives CDR1 MDHEN, CDR2 SYDVKM.

The CDR3 loop reads CASSPGRTGAQETQYF. CDR3 in DNA: TGTGCCAGCTCACCGGGGAGGACAGGGGCACAAGAGACCCAGTACTTC. V and J are TRBV18 and TRBJ2-5, with TRBD1 identical over 9 bases. The CDR3 sequence is 16 residues long. V dropped 3 bases and J dropped 2; count of bases not matched to a gene: 7. From germline, CDR1 is KGHSH and CDR2 LQKENI.

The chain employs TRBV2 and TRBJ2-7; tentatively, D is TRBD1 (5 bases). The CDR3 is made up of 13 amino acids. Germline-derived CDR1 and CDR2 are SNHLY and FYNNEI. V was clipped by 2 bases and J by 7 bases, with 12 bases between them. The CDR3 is CASSETQRGEQYF. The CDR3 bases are TGTGCCAGCAGTGAAACCCAAAGGGGTGAGCAGTACTTC.

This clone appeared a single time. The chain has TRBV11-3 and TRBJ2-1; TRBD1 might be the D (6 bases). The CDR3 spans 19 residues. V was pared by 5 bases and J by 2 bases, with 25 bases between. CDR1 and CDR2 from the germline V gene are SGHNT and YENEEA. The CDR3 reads CASSPKSPGAGVAYNEQFF. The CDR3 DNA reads TGTGCCAGCAGCCCAAAATCCCCAGGGGCCGGGGTAGCCTACAATGAGCAGTTCTTC.

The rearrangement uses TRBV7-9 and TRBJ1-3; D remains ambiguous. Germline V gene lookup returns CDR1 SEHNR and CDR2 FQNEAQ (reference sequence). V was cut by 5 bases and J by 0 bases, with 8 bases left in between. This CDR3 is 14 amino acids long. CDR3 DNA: TGTGCCAGCAGCCAGGACCTCTCTGGAAACACCATATATTTT. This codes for CASSQDLSGNTIYF. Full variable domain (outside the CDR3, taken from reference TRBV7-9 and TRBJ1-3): DTGVSQNPRHKITKRGQNVTFRCDPISEHNRLYWYRQTLGQGPEFLTYFQNEAQLEKSRLLSDRFSAERPKGSFSTLEIQRTEQGDSAMYLCASSQDLSGNTIYFGEGSWLTVV.

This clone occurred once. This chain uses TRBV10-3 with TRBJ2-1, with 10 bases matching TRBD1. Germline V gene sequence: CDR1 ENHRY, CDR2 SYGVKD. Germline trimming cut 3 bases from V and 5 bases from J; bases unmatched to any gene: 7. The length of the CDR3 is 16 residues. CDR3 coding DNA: TGTGCCATCAGTGAAGGGGGGGACAGGGGAAACAATGAGCAGTTCTTC. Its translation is CAISEGGDRGNNEQFF.

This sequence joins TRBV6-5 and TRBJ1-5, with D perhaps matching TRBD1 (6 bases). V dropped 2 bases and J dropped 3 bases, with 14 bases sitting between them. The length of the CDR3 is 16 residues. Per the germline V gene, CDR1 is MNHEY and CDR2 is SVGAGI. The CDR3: CASSYGRGAANQPQHF. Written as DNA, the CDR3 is TGTGCCAGCAGTTACGGCAGGGGAGCGGCCAATCAGCCCCAGCATTTT.